The next 32 T cell receptor beta chains were all read from a single sample in a study of blood T cell repertoires in COVID-19 (dated by TCRdb to 2020 to 2021). The library was produced with the immunoSEQ multiplex PCR assay. Imported from immuneACCESS, the table was reduced by TCRdb to in-frame sequences with V and J called. These copies leave out some clones; in studies compared against another copy, an unresolved V gene accounts for under half, and the cause of the remainder is not known. Present in this sample are 50,000 to 60,000 clones, 90% of which were seen just once. The ten most abundant clones make up roughly 10% of the sample. Sequencing was done on a sample of peripheral blood. All receptors come from a woman aged 80 or over with acute or convalescent COVID-19.

The chain carries TRBV4-1 and TRBJ2-5, with 14 bases that match TRBD2. The germline CDR1 and CDR2 sequences are MGHRA and YSYEKL. The CDR3 loop spans 21 amino acids. Trimming removed 5 bases from V and 3 bases from J; junction bases left unmatched: 20. The CDR3 reads CASSVRAPTSGRVGPKETQYF. The CDR3 DNA follows: TGCGCCAGCAGCGTCCGAGCCCCGACTAGCGGGAGGGTTGGCCCCAAAGAGACCCAGTACTTC.

The rearrangement uses TRBV7-9 and TRBJ1-1, with TRBD1 as a possible D gene (5 bases). Per germline, CDR1 SEHNR and CDR2 FQNEAQ (reference sequence). The CDR3 totals 14 residues. Trimming took off 5 bases at V and 0 bases at J, with 10 bases between the two ends. CDR3: CASSERQMNTEAFF. The CDR3 coding sequence is TGTGCCAGCAGCGAAAGACAGATGAACACTGAAGCTTTCTTT.

The rearrangement uses TRBV12-5 and TRBJ2-1; the match to TRBD2 covers 10 bases. V shed 1 base, J shed 8 bases, and the junction held 11 bases outside the gene matches. Germline lookup yields CDR1 LGHNT and CDR2 FRNRAP. The CDR3 consists of 17 residues. The CDR3 nucleotides are TGTGCTAGTGGTTTGGCCGGGACTAGCGTCATACTGCATGAGCAGTTCTTC. It translates to CASGLAGTSVILHEQFF.

V and J are TRBV19 and TRBJ1-2; 9 nucleotides agree with TRBD1. The V and J ends lost 3 bases and 1 base, in that order; junction bases with no gene match: 0. Per germline, CDR1 LNHDA and CDR2 SQIVND (reference sequence). The CDR3 extends over 14 amino acids. CDR3 sequence (DNA): TGTGCCAGTAGTATGGGACAGGGTAACTATGGCTACACCTTC. Protein: CASSMGQGNYGYTF.

The rearrangement uses TRBV6-5 and TRBJ2-1; D gene ambiguous. The CDR3 runs to 13 residues. Deletions cut 6 bases from V and 8 bases from J, with 14 bases between. Germline CDR1 reads MNHEY; CDR2 reads SVGAGI. CDR3 protein: CASRSNLRDEQFF. CDR3 bases: TGTGCCAGCAGGTCAAATCTTCGCGATGAGCAGTTCTTC.

The chain combines TRBV6-2 or TRBV6-3 with TRBJ2-2; D is uncertain. This CDR3 spans 13 amino acids. V dropped 2 bases and J dropped 5 bases, with 6 bases sitting between them. Germline CDR1 is MNHEY and CDR2 is SVGEGT. CDR3 region: CASSYGGTGELFF. The CDR3, as DNA: TGTGCCAGCAGTTACGGCGGAACCGGGGAGCTGTTTTTT.

The J gene is TRBJ2-1, the V gene TRBV4-3, with a weak D call TRBD1 (6 bases). The CDR3 sequence is 15 residues long. Germline V gives CDR1 LGHNA, CDR2 YSLEER. Trimming stripped 1 base from V and 13 bases from J, with 20 bases between. Here the CDR3 reads CASSQAQQGIRFQFF. The CDR3 DNA follows: TGCGCCAGCAGCCAAGCACAACAGGGAATCCGTTTCCAGTTCTTC.

The gene calls are TRBV3-1 (or the pseudogene TRBV3-2) and TRBJ2-1; 7 bases match TRBD1. The CDR3 runs 15 residues. Germline trimming cut 0 bases from V and 10 bases from J; bases unmatched to any gene: 9. Per germline, CDR1 LGHDT and CDR2 YNNKEL (reference sequence). The CDR3 region has the DNA TGTGCCAGCAGCCAAGATCAGCAGGGGGTTAACGAGCAGTTCTTC. Amino acids: CASSQDQQGVNEQFF.

As DNA, the CDR3 is TGTGCCAGCAGCCCAATGGGACAGGGAGGCCACGAGCAGTACTTC. Translated: CASSPMGQGGHEQYF. The rearrangement joins TRBV2 to TRBJ2-7; 9 bases line up with TRBD1. Germline assignment: CDR1 SNHLY and CDR2 FYNNEI. CDR3 size: 15 residues. V dropped 6 bases and J dropped 5; count of bases not matched to a gene: 11.

This chain joins TRBV6-6 and TRBJ2-1, with D perhaps matching TRBD2 (6 bases). V shed 5 bases and J shed 0 bases, with 11 bases lying between them. The CDR3 has 15 amino acids. The germline V gene encodes CDR1 MNHNY and CDR2 SVGAGI (reference sequence). CDR3 sequence reads: CASSPSESSYNEQFF. The CDR3 DNA reads as TGTGCCAGCAGTCCTAGCGAGAGCTCCTACAATGAGCAGTTCTTC.

This sequence joins TRBV13 and TRBJ2-3; 11 bases align to TRBD2. The germline V gene has CDR1 PRHDT and CDR2 FYEKMQ (reference sequence). J lost 6 bases, V lost 1 base, and 6 bases had no gene match. The CDR3 totals 16 residues. The CDR3 nucleotides are TGTGCCAGCAGCTTAGCCGGACTAGCGGGTCTGGATACGCAGTATTTT. It specifies CASSLAGLAGLDTQYF.

The chain recombines TRBV3-1 (or the pseudogene TRBV3-2) with TRBJ1-5, with a tentative D call TRBD1 (5 bases). V was cut by 4 bases and J by 4 bases, with 14 bases left in between. Germline-derived CDR1 and CDR2 are LGHDT and YNNKEL (reference sequence). The CDR3 sequence is 15 residues long. CDR3 loop: CASSRGGSGNQPQHF. The CDR3 DNA is TGTGCCAGCAGCCGGGGGGGGTCGGGGAATCAGCCCCAGCATTTT.

The chain links TRBV24-1 to TRBJ2-5; 8 bases fit TRBD1. This CDR3 contains 14 residues. Germline assignment: CDR1 KGHDR and CDR2 SFDVKD. The junction had 9 bases not matched to a gene; V was cut back by 9 bases and J by 4 bases. CDR3 loop: CATLRDRSRETQYF. The CDR3 nucleotides are TGTGCCACCCTCCGGGACAGGTCTCGAGAGACCCAGTACTTC.

The chain carries TRBV7-2 and TRBJ2-3; D is uncertain. Between the trimmed V and J ends, which lost 1 base and 8 bases, there was a span of 7 bases. CDR1 and CDR2 (germline): SGHTA, FQGNSA. This CDR3 comprises 12 residues. As DNA, the CDR3 is TGTGCCAGCAGCTTAGTACGAGGTACGCAGTATTTT. This translates into CASSLVRGTQYF.

The V gene is TRBV4-3, the J gene TRBJ2-2; TRBD2 agrees at 13 bases. Looked up from germline, CDR1 is LGHNA and CDR2 is YSLEER. The CDR3 runs 17 residues. Unmatched junction bases numbered 4, after V lost 0 bases and J lost 6 bases. CDR3 sequence reads: CASSQEPTSGRSGELFF. The CDR3 nucleotides are TGCGCCAGCAGCCAAGAACCGACTAGCGGGAGGTCCGGGGAGCTGTTTTTT.

The chain couples TRBV19 to TRBJ2-3; maybe TRBD2 (6 bases). This CDR3 contains 14 residues. The V end lost 6 bases, the J end lost 1 base, and 11 bases lay between the germline ends. Germline assignment: CDR1 LNHDA and CDR2 SQIVND (reference sequence). The CDR3 region is CASRLAGRTDTQYF. The CDR3 DNA follows: TGTGCCAGTAGGTTGGCGGGACGCACAGATACGCAGTATTTT.

This chain joins TRBV18 and TRBJ2-5; possibly TRBD1 for D (5 bases). Germline V gives CDR1 KGHSH, CDR2 LQKENI. The ends were cut back, 0 bases at V and 5 bases at J, with 16 bases in the middle. This CDR3 comprises 16 residues. CDR3 in amino acids: CASSPPRQGRSETQYF. CDR3 DNA sequence: TGTGCCAGCTCACCACCGAGGCAGGGCCGTAGCGAGACCCAGTACTTC.

This chain joins TRBV3-1 (or the pseudogene TRBV3-2) and TRBJ1-4; 8 bases fit TRBD1. Germline V CDR1 and CDR2: LGHDT, YNNKEL (reference sequence). The ends lost 3 bases at V and 7 bases at J; junction bases unmatched: 7. There are 15 residues in the CDR3. The CDR3 DNA is TGTGCCAGCAGCCAGCCTGGACAGGGTCTTGAAAAACTGTTTTTT. Translated, it gives CASSQPGQGLEKLFF.

V usage is TRBV29-1 and J usage is TRBJ1-1; no firm D call. Germline lookup yields CDR1 SQVTM and CDR2 ANQGSEA. Trimming stripped 5 bases from V and 1 base from J, with 8 bases between. This CDR3 has 12 amino acids. CDR3 DNA sequence: TGCAGCGTTCGCAGGCCGAACACTGAAGCTTTCTTT. It translates to CSVRRPNTEAFF.

This sequence joins TRBV13 and TRBJ2-4; 15 bases are shared with TRBD2. CDR3 length: 22 amino acids. With V trimmed by 4 bases and J by 0 bases, 16 bases remained unmatched. Germline lookup yields CDR1 PRHDT and CDR2 FYEKMQ (reference sequence). CDR3 sequence (DNA): TGTGCCAGCAGCTCACCGGGACTAGCGGGAGGATCCTTCCTTCAAGCCAAAAACATTCAGTACTTC. Translating gives CASSSPGLAGGSFLQAKNIQYF.

The chain carries TRBV6-6 and TRBJ2-5; D call uncertain. This CDR3 spans 11 amino acids. V was pared by 5 bases and J by 7 bases, with 8 bases between. Germline CDR1 is MNHNY and CDR2 is SVGAGI (reference sequence). CDR3 in amino acids: CASSTVGTQYF. The CDR3, as DNA: TGTGCCAGCAGTACAGTGGGGACCCAGTACTTC.

The rearrangement uses TRBV6-5 and TRBJ1-1; TRBD1 agrees at 9 bases. V gave up 0 bases and J gave up 6 bases; unmatched junction bases: 8. The CDR3 extends over 16 amino acids. Germline lookup yields CDR1 MNHEY and CDR2 SVGAGI. The CDR3 spells CASSYSGQGEGAEAFF. The CDR3 bases are TGTGCCAGCAGTTACTCGGGACAGGGTGAAGGGGCTGAAGCTTTCTTT.

This clone was found once. V usage is TRBV24-1 and J usage is TRBJ2-2; D is perhaps TRBD1 (5 bases). Trimming shortened V by 1 base and J by 1 base, and 9 bases separated the two germline ends. The CDR3 consists of 16 residues. Germline values: CDR1 KGHDR, CDR2 SFDVKD. The CDR3 bases are TGTGCCACCAGTGATTTTGGGCAGGGGAACACCGGGGAGCTGTTTTTT. Translated, it gives CATSDFGQGNTGELFF.

The gene calls are TRBV5-4 and TRBJ1-1; 10 nucleotides agree with TRBD1. The ends lost 5 bases at V and 2 bases at J; junction bases unmatched: 6. The CDR3 is 15 residues long. Germline CDR1 SGHNT, CDR2 YYREEE (reference sequence). CDR3 coding DNA: TGTGCCAGCAGACCCGACAGGGGGCCCAACACTGAAGCTTTCTTT. Protein: CASRPDRGPNTEAFF.

A word on this clone: The junction differs from germline at one of its ends, possibly a read error. The chain joins TRBV18 to TRBJ1-2; 8 bases map to TRBD1. The length of the CDR3 is 15 residues. Germline CDR1 KGHSH, CDR2 LQKENI. CDR3 bases: TGTGCCAGCTCTCCACCGGGACAGGCGCAGCTTGGCTACACCTTC. Translation gives CASSPPGQAQLGYTF.

Here the CDR3 DNA reads TGTGCCAGCAGCCAAGAAGTGACTAGCGGGACGACGAACACCGGGGAGCTGTTTTTT. Translating gives CASSQEVTSGTTNTGELFF. The V gene is TRBV4-2, the J gene TRBJ2-2; 11 positions agree with TRBD2. Trimming took 0 bases from V and 0 from J; bases not matched to a gene: 6. CDR1 and CDR2 from the germline V gene are LGHNA and YNFKEQ. The CDR3 consists of 19 residues.

The V call is TRBV6-6, the J call TRBJ2-5; D possibly corresponds to TRBD1 (6 bases). V was clipped by 6 bases and J by 5 bases, with 19 bases between them. From germline, CDR1 is MNHNY and CDR2 SVGAGI (reference sequence). The CDR3 loop spans 15 amino acids. The chain's CDR3 is CASRRSGTKGETQYF. The CDR3 DNA follows: TGTGCCAGCAGACGTTCCGGGACAAAAGGGGAGACCCAGTACTTC.

V and J are TRBV27 and TRBJ2-2; 8 nucleotides agree with TRBD1. The CDR3 extends over 17 amino acids. The V gene's germline CDR1 is MNHEY and CDR2 SMNVEV (reference sequence). Trimming took 5 bases from V and 7 from J; bases not matched to a gene: 15. The DNA for the CDR3 is TGTGCCAGCAGTGCCCGGACAGGGTTTGCTAGCATCGGGGAGCTGTTTTTT. Translated: CASSARTGFASIGELFF.

This rearrangement joins TRBV7-2 to TRBJ2-5; 8 bases map to TRBD2. Losses at the gene ends were 1 base for V and 9 bases for J; bases not matched to a gene: 10. The CDR3 runs 15 residues. Germline assignment: CDR1 SGHTA and CDR2 FQGNSA. The CDR3 spells CASSLGERESPPQYF. The CDR3, as DNA: TGTGCCAGCAGCTTAGGGGAGCGGGAGTCCCCCCCCCAGTACTTC.

The chain links TRBV7-6 to TRBJ2-2; 9 bases match TRBD2. CDR1 is SGHVS and CDR2 is FNYEAQ in the germline V gene. After removal of 7 bases from V and 5 bases from J, the junction contained 17 bases not matched to a gene. This CDR3 comprises 18 residues. The CDR3 is CASTPLTLAGVGTGELFF. In DNA, the CDR3 is TGTGCCAGCACCCCTCTCACGTTAGCGGGAGTTGGAACCGGGGAGCTGTTTTTT. The full variable domain, in which reference TRBV7-6 and TRBJ2-2 provide the parts outside the CDR3, is GAGVSQSPRYKVTKRGQDVALRCDPISGHVSLYWYRQALGQGPEFLTYFNYEAQQDKSGLPNDRFSAERPEGSISTLTIQRTEQRDSAMYRCASTPLTLAGVGTGELFFGEGSRLTVL.

The chain combines TRBV30 with TRBJ1-5; tentative D call: TRBD1 (5 bases). Trimming cost V 2 bases and J 0 bases, with 17 bases left between them. The CDR3 loop spans 17 amino acids. CDR1 GTSNPN and CDR2 SVGIG come from the germline V gene (reference sequence). The CDR3 protein is CAWSSSRTLNSNQPQHF. For the CDR3, the DNA is TGTGCCTGGAGTTCATCTCGGACACTTAATAGCAATCAGCCCCAGCATTTT.

This clone was counted once. The chain employs TRBV11-2 and TRBJ2-2, with TRBD2 matching over 10 bases. After removal of 4 bases from V and 6 bases from J, the junction contained 5 bases not matched to a gene. From germline, CDR1 is SGHAT and CDR2 FQNNGV. The CDR3 runs 15 residues. The CDR3 spells CASSYLAGAAGELFF. In DNA, the CDR3 is TGTGCCAGCAGCTATCTAGCGGGAGCCGCCGGGGAGCTGTTTTTT.